The entry below describes one T cell receptor beta chain. This sample was taken from a study of OX40 agonist ivuxolimab in advanced cancers. This CDR3 spans 14 amino acids. V was cut by 9 bases and J by 2 bases, with 17 bases left in between. The V gene's germline CDR1 is MDHEN and CDR2 SYDVKM. Profiling relied on immunoSEQ multiplex PCR, and the TCRdb table lists in-frame clones only, not all of them. The table has 14,000 or so clones, approximately 77% seen once; the top ten hold around a third. The chain combines TRBV28 with TRBJ2-7, with D tentatively TRBD1 (5 bases). The input for sequencing was CD4+ or CD8+ T cells sorted from blood, taken in a trial of the OX40 agonist ivuxolimab. The sequence derives from an adult with an advanced solid tumor such as melanoma, head and neck, liver or kidney cancer. Here the CDR3 reads CASFQGYDTYEQYF. The CDR3 DNA is TGTGCCAGTTTTCAGGGATATGATACCTACGAGCAGTACTTC.